This T cell receptor beta chain came from a study of T cell repertoires in cytomegalovirus infection. The study's findings and limits: Ex vivo responses were dominated by HLA-C-restricted CMV-specific TCR beta clonotypes. CMV carriers with the relevant HLA were identified by cumulative public TCR beta family frequency.

The CDR3 is 13 amino acids. Germline lookup yields CDR1 MNHGY and CDR2 SAAAGT. Deletions cut 4 bases from V and 13 bases from J, with 19 bases between. One entry per CDR3 protein, called by TCRdb with MiXCR from the reads. Here the sample spans roughly 570,000 distinct CDR3 sequences, 40% being singletons. Notes on this clonotype: Antigen unknown.

This TCR was sampled from a human donor in good health (CMV status not recorded). Some clones in this sample may be carry-over from other donors' samples. V and J are TRBV6-8 and TRBJ2-5; D remains ambiguous. The input for sequencing was cultured PBMCs, taken from culture after CMV antigen stimulation. CDR3 region: CASSSSLGQDVYF. The DNA for the CDR3 is TGTGCCAGCAGTTCGTCTCTTGGCCAGGACGTGTACTTC.